What follows describes a single T cell receptor delta chain. This clone is described as medium-sized (0.01 to 0.1%). Which antigen it targets is not known. No base qualities exist here, and no much larger clone lies one base off it. At the junction V is shortened by 1 base and J by 3 bases; bases outside the gene matches: 6. The CDR3, cysteine through phenylalanine, is 15 amino acids long. CDR3 DNA is the only sequence kept; it has 45 bases, read in frame from the first base. CDR1 and CDR2 were assigned from the germline V gene as GEAIGNYY and EKD. Library creation used RT-PCR. The listed sequencing device is Illumina MiSeq. Identical DNA sequences were merged into single rows after TCRdb reprocessed the public reads with CATT. Recorded for this sample are 12,000 or so delta-chain clones; 1% to 1.5% of them occurred a single time. Clones ranked in the top ten supply around a tenth of the sample. This record comes from a study of gamma-delta T cells after stem cell transplantation (dated by TCRdb to the mid-2010s).

The clonotype originates from a human donor. It is not recorded whose cells these are; they may come from a transplant donor. Material for sequencing was gamma-delta T cells. The chain joins TRDV2 to TRDJ1; 8 bases in the junction line up with TRDD3. The DNA sequence follows: TGTGCCTGTGACACGCTGGGGGACCTATCCGATAAACTCATCTTT. The resulting protein is CACDTLGDLSDKLIF.